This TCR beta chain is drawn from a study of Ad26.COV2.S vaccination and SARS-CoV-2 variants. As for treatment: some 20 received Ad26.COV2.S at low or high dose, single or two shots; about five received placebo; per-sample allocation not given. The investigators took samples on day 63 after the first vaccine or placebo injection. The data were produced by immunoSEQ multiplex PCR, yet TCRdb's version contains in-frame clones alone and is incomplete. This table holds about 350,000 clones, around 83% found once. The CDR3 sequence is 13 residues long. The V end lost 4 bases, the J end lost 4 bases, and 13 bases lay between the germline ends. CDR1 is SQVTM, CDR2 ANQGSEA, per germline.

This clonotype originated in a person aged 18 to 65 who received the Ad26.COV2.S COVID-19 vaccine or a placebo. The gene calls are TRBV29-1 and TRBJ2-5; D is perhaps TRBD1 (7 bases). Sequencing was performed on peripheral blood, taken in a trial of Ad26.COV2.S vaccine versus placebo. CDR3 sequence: CSVVPGGLETQYF. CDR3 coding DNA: TGCAGCGTTGTTCCAGGGGGGCTAGAGACCCAGTACTTC.